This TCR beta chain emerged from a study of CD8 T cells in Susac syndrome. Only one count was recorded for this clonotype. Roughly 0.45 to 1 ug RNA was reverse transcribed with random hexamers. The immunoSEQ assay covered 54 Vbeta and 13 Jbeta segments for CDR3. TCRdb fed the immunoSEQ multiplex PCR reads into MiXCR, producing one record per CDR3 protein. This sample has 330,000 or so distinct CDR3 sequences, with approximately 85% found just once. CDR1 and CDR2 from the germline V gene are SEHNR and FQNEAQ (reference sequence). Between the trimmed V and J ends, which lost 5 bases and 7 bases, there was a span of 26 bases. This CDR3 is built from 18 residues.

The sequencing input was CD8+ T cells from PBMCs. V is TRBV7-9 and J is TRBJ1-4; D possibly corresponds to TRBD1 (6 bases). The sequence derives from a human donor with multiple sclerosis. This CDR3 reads CASSLTILTGTEVEKLFF. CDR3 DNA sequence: TGTGCCAGCAGCCTCACTATATTAACAGGGACGGAAGTTGAAAAACTGTTTTTT.